The 20 T cell receptor beta chains presented below share a single source sample, sequenced in a study of PD-1 blockade in classical Hodgkin lymphoma. Some clones are missing from TCRdb's copy, which holds only in-frame ones; the method was immunoSEQ multiplex PCR. Of 8,500 to 13,000 clones listed, 70% to 75% are singletons. As for time point: cycle 4 day 1 (C4D1), after around six weeks of nivolumab. There was relapse after autologous stem cell transplantation in every patient, and there was variation in brentuximab vedotin exposure. The authors purified CD4+ T cells from thawed PBMCs by magnetic negative selection. The sequenced sample was CD4+ T cells from blood, obtained before the fourth cycle of nivolumab. These receptors all stem from a human donor with classical Hodgkin lymphoma.

This clone appeared once. This chain connects TRBV30 to TRBJ2-3, with 7 positions matching TRBD1. Looked up from germline, CDR1 is GTSNPN and CDR2 is SVGIG (reference sequence). Germline trimming cut 5 bases from V and 0 bases from J; bases unmatched to any gene: 2. The CDR3 has 13 amino acids. DNA of the CDR3: TGTGCCTGGGACAGGGTGAGCACAGATACGCAGTATTTT. Translated, it gives CAWDRVSTDTQYF.

The chain couples TRBV27 to TRBJ2-4, with D uncertain. V lost 2 bases and J lost 7, with 12 bases in between. Germline CDR1 is MNHEY and CDR2 is SMNVEV (reference sequence). The CDR3 has 14 amino acids. CDR3 loop: CASSLPGRANIQYF. Written as DNA, the CDR3 is TGTGCCAGCAGTTTACCGGGTCGGGCCAACATTCAGTACTTC.

The CDR3 loop reads CASSGSFSGRQDGELFF. The DNA for the CDR3 is TGTGCCAGCAGCGGATCATTTAGCGGGAGACAAGACGGGGAGCTGTTTTTT. V and J are TRBV2 and TRBJ2-2; TRBD2 aligns across 9 bases. This CDR3 is built from 17 residues. Germline lookup yields CDR1 SNHLY and CDR2 FYNNEI. The V segment lost 6 bases and the J segment 7 bases; nucleotides outside the gene matches: 15.

The CDR3 DNA reads TGTGCCAGTAGTATAGCCGGACAGCGGGGGTACGAGCAGTACTTC. Amino acid sequence: CASSIAGQRGYEQYF. V and J are TRBV19 and TRBJ2-7; 8 bases map to TRBD2. V lost 1 base and J lost 4; bases outside the gene matches: 6. The CDR3 has 15 amino acids. The germline CDR1 and CDR2 sequences are LNHDA and SQIVND (reference sequence).

The V gene is TRBV5-1, the J gene TRBJ2-2; D possibly matches TRBD1 or TRBD2 (6 bases each). This CDR3 comprises 15 residues. CDR1 is SGHRS, CDR2 YFSETQ, per germline. The germline V and J ends were trimmed by 2 bases and 6 bases, with 14 bases remaining between them. This CDR3 is CASSFAQGRSGELFF. The CDR3, as DNA: TGCGCCAGCAGCTTCGCCCAGGGGAGGTCCGGGGAGCTGTTTTTT.

The chain combines TRBV6-5 with TRBJ2-3, with D hard to call. CDR1 is MNHEY, CDR2 SVGAGI, per germline. V was shortened by 2 bases and J by 3 bases, with 6 bases between the two germline ends. CDR3 length: 13 residues. The CDR3 nucleotides are TGTGCCAGCAGTTACCTTGGGACAGATACGCAGTATTTT. This gives the protein CASSYLGTDTQYF.

The table lists this clone with a count of one. This chain uses TRBV11-3 with TRBJ2-1; 9 bases agree with TRBD2. The CDR3 contains 16 residues. Germline V CDR1 and CDR2: SGHNT, YENEEA. V lost 2 bases, J lost 6 bases, and 8 bases stayed unmatched. The CDR3 sequence is CASSLWASGNPNEQFF. Written as DNA, the CDR3 is TGTGCCAGCAGCTTATGGGCTAGCGGGAATCCCAATGAGCAGTTCTTC.

This clone was seen only a few times. The rearrangement joins TRBV5-6 to TRBJ2-7, with 8 bases matching TRBD1. Trimming took 1 base from V and 0 from J; bases not matched to a gene: 6. The CDR3 spans 16 residues. Germline CDR1 reads SGHDT; CDR2 reads YYEEEE. Written as DNA, the CDR3 is TGTGCCAGCAGCTTGTTCGGACAGGGATTCTCCTACGAGCAGTACTTC. Protein product: CASSLFGQGFSYEQYF.

The chain carries TRBV19 and TRBJ1-2; unclear D gene. Trimming cost V 6 bases and J 4 bases, with 15 bases left between them. CDR3 length: 14 residues. Germline loops: CDR1 LNHDA, CDR2 SQIVND (reference sequence). This CDR3 is CASSGVGEGYGYTF. As DNA, the CDR3 is TGTGCCAGTAGCGGGGTCGGAGAGGGCTATGGCTACACCTTC.

The chain links TRBV25-1 to TRBJ2-7; TRBD2 agrees at 13 bases. CDR1 is MGHDK, CDR2 SYGVNS, per germline. The CDR3 consists of 16 residues. Losses at the gene ends were 2 bases for V and 5 bases for J; bases not matched to a gene: 6. In DNA, the CDR3 is TGTGCCAGCAGTGAAAACCTCGGGACTAGCGGGGACGAGCAGTACTTC. It is translated as CASSENLGTSGDEQYF.

CDR3 loop: CATSRSLPAVRYEQYF. As DNA, the CDR3 is TGTGCCACCAGCAGGTCCCTACCGGCGGTTAGGTACGAGCAGTACTTC. The chain recombines TRBV15 with TRBJ2-7; D unresolved. The V end was cut by 3 bases, the J end by 4 bases, with 19 bases between. The V gene's germline CDR1 is LNHNV and CDR2 YYDKDF (reference sequence). The CDR3 runs 16 residues.

The chain recombines TRBV28 with TRBJ1-1; 9 positions match TRBD1. The CDR3 contains 18 residues. The V gene end was trimmed by 5 bases and the J gene end by 0 bases; junction bases not matched to a gene: 13. From germline, CDR1 is MDHEN and CDR2 SYDVKM. The CDR3 nucleotides read TGTGCCAGCAGTACCTACACAGGGGGCAATATGATGAACACTGAAGCTTTCTTT. It yields the protein CASSTYTGGNMMNTEAFF.

V gene TRBV5-1 combines with J gene TRBJ2-5; D is possibly TRBD1 (6 bases). The germline gives CDR1 SGHRS, CDR2 YFSETQ. The CDR3 consists of 15 residues. V was pared by 0 bases and J by 5 bases, with 14 bases between. The CDR3 spells CASSLVSTGMETQYF. In DNA form, the CDR3 reads TGCGCCAGCAGCTTGGTATCAACAGGGATGGAGACCCAGTACTTC.

This sequence joins TRBV7-2 and TRBJ2-7; 7 positions match TRBD2. The CDR3 totals 17 residues. Germline loops: CDR1 SGHTA, CDR2 FQGNSA. J lost 7 bases, V lost 1 base, and 16 bases had no gene match. The CDR3 DNA reads TGTGCCAGCAGCTTAGAGCGGGCTAGCGGCCGGGCCAGGGAGCAGTACTTC. This codes for CASSLERASGRAREQYF.

The J gene is TRBJ2-5, the V gene TRBV28, with 8 positions matching TRBD2. CDR1 and CDR2 from the germline V gene are MDHEN and SYDVKM. Trimming took 7 bases from V and 4 from J; bases not matched to a gene: 11. The CDR3 sequence is 15 residues long. The CDR3 DNA reads TGTGCCAGCACATCCCGGGGGGGCAGGGGAGAGACCCAGTACTTC. This sequence encodes CASTSRGGRGETQYF.

On this clone: The sample has other DNA sequences that encode this CDR3 too. The chain uses TRBV6-5 and TRBJ2-7, with TRBD1 matching over 9 bases. With V trimmed by 4 bases and J by 2 bases, 3 bases remained unmatched. The CDR3 spans 14 residues. Per the germline V gene, CDR1 is MNHEY and CDR2 is SVGAGI. The CDR3 bases are TGTGCCAGCAGTTGGGGACAGGGACCCTACGAGCAGTACTTC. Translation gives CASSWGQGPYEQYF.

The chain combines TRBV6-5 with TRBJ1-2; the D gene is possibly TRBD1 (6 bases). Trimming removed 4 bases at V and 4 bases at J, with 13 bases between. This CDR3 has 14 amino acids. Germline assignment: CDR1 MNHEY and CDR2 SVGAGI. CDR3 bases: TGTGCCAGCAGTTCCGGAAGGGGGGGCTATGGCTACACCTTC. Translated, it gives CASSSGRGGYGYTF.

The chain carries TRBV10-1 and TRBJ1-1; tentatively, D is TRBD1 (5 bases). The CDR3 length is 13 residues. Germline loops: CDR1 WNHNN, CDR2 SYGVQD (reference sequence). The ends were cut back, 6 bases at V and 1 base at J, with 9 bases in the middle. This chain's CDR3 is CASRRGQNTEAFF. CDR3 DNA: TGCGCCAGCAGGAGGGGCCAGAACACTGAAGCTTTCTTT.

The chain links TRBV4-2 to TRBJ2-7; 12 bases map to TRBD1. CDR1 is LGHNA and CDR2 is YNFKEQ in the germline V gene. The CDR3 is 16 residues long. J gave up 9 bases and V 4 bases, and 13 bases lay outside the gene matches. The CDR3: CASSLPGQGASRRQYF. The DNA for the CDR3 is TGTGCCAGCAGCCTTCCGGGACAGGGGGCAAGTAGAAGGCAGTACTTC.

As for this clone: The sample carries other DNA sequences with the same CDR3. This sequence joins TRBV15 and TRBJ2-5; 8 bases align to TRBD2. The CDR3 contains 14 residues. Trimming at V came to 1 base and at J to 2 bases, leaving 0 bases not matched to a gene. Per the germline V gene, CDR1 is LNHNV and CDR2 is YYDKDF (reference sequence). CDR3 protein: CATSRGLAQETQYF. The CDR3, as DNA: TGTGCCACCAGCAGAGGACTAGCGCAAGAGACCCAGTACTTC. The entire variable domain, with the rest obtained from reference TRBV15 and TRBJ2-5, is as follows: DAMVIQNPRYQVTQFGKPVTLSCSQTLNHNVMYWYQQKSSQAPKLLFHYYDKDFNNEADTPDNFQSRRPNTSFCFLDIRSPGLGDTAMYLCATSRGLAQETQYFGPGTRLLVL.